The rows below give T cell receptor beta chains drawn from one sample of a study of blood T cell repertoires in COVID-19. Some clones are missing from TCRdb's copy, which holds only in-frame ones; the method was immunoSEQ multiplex PCR. The table shows roughly 500,000 clones, with about nine tenths occurring only once. Source material: PBMCs or T cells enriched from blood (not recorded which). Source of these receptors: a woman aged 60-75 years who had recovered from COVID-19. The CDR3 runs from the conserved cysteine through the conserved F or W. Each record gives: CDR3 length, J gene, clone size, D gene, V gene, CDR3 protein, CDR3 DNA. A D gene is named only where the DNA matches it firmly. Some rows have no size entry. The others give once, few or many, or a class for an expanded clone.

len: 15; j_gene: TRBJ2-1; abundance: .; d_gene: .; v_gene: TRBV7-8; CDR3aa: CASTSGGPSYNEQFF; CDR3nt: TGTGCCAGCACCTCGGGGGGCCCATCCTACAATGAGCAGTTCTTC
len: 14; j_gene: TRBJ2-3; abundance: .; d_gene: .; v_gene: TRBV12-5; CDR3aa: CASGPGTSSWGQYF; CDR3nt: TGTGCTAGTGGTCCCGGGACTTCCTCTTGGGGGCAGTATTTT
len: 16; j_gene: TRBJ2-3; abundance: .; d_gene: TRBD2; v_gene: TRBV6-4; CDR3aa: CASSPRRAGGTDTQYF; CDR3nt: TGTGCCAGCAGTCCACGAAGAGCGGGGGGCACAGATACGCAGTATTTT
len: 15; j_gene: TRBJ1-6; abundance: once; d_gene: .; v_gene: TRBV30; CDR3aa: CAWSVDGTLGSPLHF; CDR3nt: TGTGCCTGGAGTGTAGACGGAACGCTGGGCTCACCCCTCCACTTT
len: 14; j_gene: TRBJ1-3; abundance: .; d_gene: TRBD1; v_gene: TRBV18; CDR3aa: CASSPGQVGNTIYF; CDR3nt: TGTGCCAGCTCACCGGGACAGGTGGGAAACACCATATATTTT
len: 15; j_gene: TRBJ2-2; abundance: .; d_gene: TRBD2; v_gene: TRBV19; CDR3aa: CASSIDRLATGELFF; CDR3nt: TGTGCCAGTAGTATAGATAGACTAGCTACCGGGGAGCTGTTTTTT
len: 14; j_gene: TRBJ1-5; abundance: .; d_gene: .; v_gene: TRBV2; CDR3aa: CASRPEASFQPQHF; CDR3nt: TGTGCCAGCAGACCCGAGGCTTCTTTCCAGCCCCAGCATTTT
len: 12; j_gene: TRBJ1-5; abundance: .; d_gene: .; v_gene: TRBV19; CDR3aa: CARPQSNQPQHF; CDR3nt: TGTGCCAGGCCCCAGAGCAATCAGCCCCAGCATTTT
len: 13; j_gene: TRBJ1-1; abundance: .; d_gene: .; v_gene: TRBV10-1; CDR3aa: CASSDPGAGTAFF; CDR3nt: TGCGCCAGCAGTGACCCAGGGGCAGGAACGGCTTTCTTT
len: 16; j_gene: TRBJ2-1; abundance: .; d_gene: TRBD1; v_gene: TRBV5-1; CDR3aa: CASSYYGQDRLNEQFF; CDR3nt: TGCGCCAGCAGCTATTATGGACAGGATCGTCTAAATGAGCAGTTCTTC
len: 19; j_gene: TRBJ2-5; abundance: .; d_gene: TRBD1; v_gene: TRBV11-3; CDR3aa: CASSFRGTGGTISQETQYF; CDR3nt: TGTGCCAGCAGCTTCCGCGGGACAGGGGGAACGATATCCCAAGAGACCCAGTACTTC
len: 14; j_gene: TRBJ1-6; abundance: few; d_gene: .; v_gene: TRBV11-3; CDR3aa: CASSGTEDNSPLHF; CDR3nt: TGTGCCAGCAGCGGGACTGAGGATAATTCACCCCTCCACTTT
len: 14; j_gene: TRBJ2-7; abundance: .; d_gene: TRBD1; v_gene: TRBV6-5; CDR3aa: CASSRGQGGYEQYF; CDR3nt: TGTGCCAGCAGTAGGGGACAGGGAGGGTACGAGCAGTACTTC
len: 15; j_gene: TRBJ2-7; abundance: .; d_gene: .; v_gene: TRBV11-2; CDR3aa: CASSLVGVSSYEQYF; CDR3nt: TGTGCCAGCAGTTTAGTAGGGGTGAGCTCCTACGAGCAGTACTTC
len: 17; j_gene: TRBJ2-7; abundance: .; d_gene: TRBD2; v_gene: TRBV4-1; CDR3aa: CASSQGLTSGAAYEQYF; CDR3nt: TGCGCCAGCAGCCAGGGCCTCACTAGCGGGGCTGCCTACGAGCAGTACTTC
len: 14; j_gene: TRBJ1-1; abundance: .; d_gene: TRBD1; v_gene: TRBV18; CDR3aa: CASSPSGQGLGAFF; CDR3nt: TGTGCCAGCTCACCATCTGGACAGGGGCTAGGAGCTTTCTTT
len: 15; j_gene: TRBJ1-6; abundance: .; d_gene: .; v_gene: TRBV5-1; CDR3aa: CASSFQGGDNSPLHF; CDR3nt: TGCGCCAGCAGCTTTCAGGGAGGTGATAATTCACCCCTCCACTTT
len: 17; j_gene: TRBJ2-1; abundance: .; d_gene: .; v_gene: TRBV7-9; CDR3aa: CASSLAGGPISYNEQFF; CDR3nt: TGTGCCAGCAGCTTAGCGGGGGGGCCTATTTCCTACAATGAGCAGTTCTTC
len: 16; j_gene: TRBJ1-5; abundance: .; d_gene: TRBD1; v_gene: TRBV19; CDR3aa: CASSSLEGASNQPQHF; CDR3nt: TGTGCCAGTAGTTCCCTAGAGGGGGCAAGCAATCAGCCCCAGCATTTT
len: 14; j_gene: TRBJ1-1; abundance: .; d_gene: .; v_gene: TRBV6-5; CDR3aa: CASSSFHMNTEAFF; CDR3nt: TGTGCCAGCAGTTCCTTTCACATGAACACTGAAGCTTTCTTT
len: 14; j_gene: TRBJ1-3; abundance: .; d_gene: TRBD1; v_gene: TRBV2; CDR3aa: CASSRTGSGNTIYF; CDR3nt: TGTGCCAGCAGCAGGACAGGGTCTGGAAACACCATATATTTT
len: 15; j_gene: TRBJ1-2; abundance: .; d_gene: TRBD1; v_gene: TRBV28; CDR3aa: CASSFRDRPSYGYTF; CDR3nt: TGTGCCAGCAGTTTTCGGGACAGACCGTCCTATGGCTACACCTTC
len: 15; j_gene: TRBJ1-6; abundance: .; d_gene: .; v_gene: TRBV18; CDR3aa: CASSSMQGNNSPLHF; CDR3nt: TGTGCCAGCTCATCAATGCAGGGGAATAATTCACCCCTCCACTTT
len: 13; j_gene: TRBJ2-7; abundance: .; d_gene: TRBD2; v_gene: TRBV6-1; CDR3aa: CASSDSGGYEQYF; CDR3nt: TGTGCCAGCAGTGATAGCGGGGGGTACGAGCAGTACTTC
len: 17; j_gene: TRBJ1-3; abundance: .; d_gene: TRBD1; v_gene: TRBV5-1; CDR3aa: CASSLGPGQGFGNTIYF; CDR3nt: TGCGCCAGCAGCTTGGGACCGGGACAGGGGTTTGGAAACACCATATATTTT
len: 15; j_gene: TRBJ1-3; abundance: .; d_gene: TRBD1; v_gene: TRBV9; CDR3aa: CASSVEGQGVGTIYF; CDR3nt: TGTGCCAGCAGCGTAGAGGGACAGGGGGTTGGCACCATATATTTT
len: 11; j_gene: TRBJ1-1; abundance: .; d_gene: .; v_gene: TRBV5-4; CDR3aa: CASGGVGEAFF; CDR3nt: TGTGCCAGCGGGGGGGTTGGTGAAGCTTTCTTT
len: 15; j_gene: TRBJ1-5; abundance: .; d_gene: .; v_gene: TRBV27; CDR3aa: CASQPNRAANQPQHF; CDR3nt: TGTGCCAGCCAACCGAACAGGGCCGCCAATCAGCCCCAGCATTTT
len: 14; j_gene: TRBJ1-2; abundance: .; d_gene: .; v_gene: TRBV7-9; CDR3aa: CASSRNPGVYGYTF; CDR3nt: TGTGCCAGCAGCCGCAACCCGGGGGTGTATGGCTACACCTTC
len: 15; j_gene: TRBJ1-3; abundance: .; d_gene: .; v_gene: TRBV5-5; CDR3aa: CASSLMTASGNTIYF; CDR3nt: TGTGCCAGCAGCTTAATGACAGCCTCTGGAAACACCATATATTTT
len: 16; j_gene: TRBJ1-6; abundance: few; d_gene: .; v_gene: TRBV5-1; CDR3aa: CASSMTGSPYNSPLHF; CDR3nt: TGCGCCAGCAGCATGACAGGCTCGCCCTATAATTCACCCCTCCACTTT
len: 14; j_gene: TRBJ2-5; abundance: .; d_gene: .; v_gene: TRBV2; CDR3aa: CASSTGSHRETQYF; CDR3nt: TGTGCCAGCAGTACGGGGTCGCATAGGGAGACCCAGTACTTC
len: 14; j_gene: TRBJ1-3; abundance: .; d_gene: TRBD1; v_gene: TRBV7-2; CDR3aa: CASREDRGRDTIYF; CDR3nt: TGTGCCAGCAGGGAGGACAGGGGGCGGGACACCATATATTTT
len: 16; j_gene: TRBJ1-5; abundance: .; d_gene: .; v_gene: TRBV24-1; CDR3aa: CATSDPGRGDNQPQHF; CDR3nt: TGTGCCACCAGTGACCCCGGACGGGGGGACAATCAGCCCCAGCATTTT
len: 11; j_gene: TRBJ1-1; abundance: .; d_gene: .; v_gene: TRBV30; CDR3aa: CAWSRETEAFF; CDR3nt: TGTGCCTGGAGTCGGGAGACTGAAGCTTTCTTT
len: 15; j_gene: TRBJ1-1; abundance: .; d_gene: TRBD1; v_gene: TRBV9; CDR3aa: CASSVTGGEDTEAFF; CDR3nt: TGTGCCAGCAGCGTCACAGGGGGCGAGGACACTGAAGCTTTCTTT
len: 16; j_gene: TRBJ2-5; abundance: .; d_gene: TRBD2; v_gene: TRBV5-4; CDR3aa: CASSLAKRGGQETQYF; CDR3nt: TGTGCCAGCAGCTTGGCCAAGCGGGGGGGCCAGGAGACCCAGTACTTC
len: 17; j_gene: TRBJ1-2; abundance: few; d_gene: .; v_gene: TRBV3-1/TRBV3-2; CDR3aa: CASSQFWSGGEADGYTF; CDR3nt: TGTGCCAGCAGCCAATTTTGGTCTGGAGGGGAAGCTGATGGCTACACCTTC
len: 14; j_gene: TRBJ1-5; abundance: .; d_gene: .; v_gene: TRBV19; CDR3aa: CASNRELGNQPQHF; CDR3nt: TGTGCCAGTAATCGGGAATTGGGGAATCAGCCCCAGCATTTT
len: 17; j_gene: TRBJ2-3; abundance: .; d_gene: .; v_gene: TRBV2; CDR3aa: CASSENRVSMGTDTQYF; CDR3nt: TGTGCCAGCAGTGAAAACAGGGTCTCGATGGGCACAGATACGCAGTATTTT
len: 17; j_gene: TRBJ2-6; abundance: .; d_gene: .; v_gene: TRBV7-8; CDR3aa: CASSLVGGVAGANVLTF; CDR3nt: TGTGCCAGCAGCTTAGTGGGCGGGGTGGCGGGGGCCAACGTCCTGACTTTC
len: 13; j_gene: TRBJ2-7; abundance: .; d_gene: .; v_gene: TRBV15; CDR3aa: CATSRDLVYEQYF; CDR3nt: TGTGCCACCAGCAGAGATCTCGTCTACGAGCAGTACTTC
len: 15; j_gene: TRBJ2-5; abundance: .; d_gene: .; v_gene: TRBV5-5; CDR3aa: CASSEILTAQETQYF; CDR3nt: TGTGCCAGCAGCGAGATACTGACAGCTCAAGAGACCCAGTACTTC
len: 12; j_gene: TRBJ1-4; abundance: .; d_gene: .; v_gene: TRBV29-1; CDR3aa: CSVGQSNEKLFF; CDR3nt: TGCAGCGTTGGGCAGTCTAATGAAAAACTGTTTTTT
len: 15; j_gene: TRBJ1-1; abundance: .; d_gene: TRBD1; v_gene: TRBV5-1; CDR3aa: CASSSDRAMNTEAFF; CDR3nt: TGCGCCAGCAGCTCGGACAGGGCCATGAACACTGAAGCTTTCTTT
len: 13; j_gene: TRBJ1-5; abundance: .; d_gene: .; v_gene: TRBV2; CDR3aa: CASSAQSNQPQHF; CDR3nt: TGTGCCAGCAGTGCACAGAGCAATCAGCCCCAGCATTTT
len: 15; j_gene: TRBJ2-7; abundance: .; d_gene: TRBD1; v_gene: TRBV9; CDR3aa: CASSVGGQGYYEQYF; CDR3nt: TGTGCCAGCAGCGTAGGGGGACAGGGTTACTACGAGCAGTACTTC
len: 17; j_gene: TRBJ1-3; abundance: .; d_gene: TRBD1; v_gene: TRBV5-4; CDR3aa: CASSLRKQGASGNTIYF; CDR3nt: TGTGCCAGCAGCTTGCGCAAACAGGGGGCATCAGGAAACACCATATATTTT
len: 14; j_gene: TRBJ2-2; abundance: once; d_gene: .; v_gene: TRBV3-1/TRBV3-2; CDR3aa: CASSQIRQTGELFF; CDR3nt: TGTGCCAGCAGCCAAATCAGGCAGACCGGGGAGCTGTTTTTT
len: 14; j_gene: TRBJ2-7; abundance: .; d_gene: TRBD1; v_gene: TRBV6-6; CDR3aa: CASSYEGGENEQYF; CDR3nt: TGTGCCAGCAGTTACGAAGGGGGCGAAAACGAGCAGTACTTC
len: 14; j_gene: TRBJ1-2; abundance: .; d_gene: .; v_gene: TRBV27; CDR3aa: CASSLYYRGNGYTF; CDR3nt: TGTGCCAGCAGTTTATACTATCGGGGGAATGGCTACACCTTC
len: 17; j_gene: TRBJ1-3; abundance: .; d_gene: .; v_gene: TRBV30; CDR3aa: CAWSVLSGGYSGNTIYF; CDR3nt: TGTGCCTGGAGTGTACTGTCGGGGGGCTACTCTGGAAACACCATATATTTT
len: 12; j_gene: TRBJ2-5; abundance: .; d_gene: .; v_gene: TRBV20-1; CDR3aa: CSASSGEETQYF; CDR3nt: TGCAGTGCTAGTTCGGGGGAAGAGACCCAGTACTTC
len: 20; j_gene: TRBJ2-1; abundance: .; d_gene: TRBD2; v_gene: TRBV11-3; CDR3aa: CASSISGGPKWANPYNEQFF; CDR3nt: TGTGCCAGCAGCATTAGCGGGGGCCCTAAATGGGCGAATCCGTACAATGAGCAGTTCTTC
len: 13; j_gene: TRBJ1-2; abundance: .; d_gene: .; v_gene: TRBV10-2; CDR3aa: CASSVDTNYGYTF; CDR3nt: TGCGCCAGCAGCGTGGACACCAACTATGGCTACACCTTC
len: 15; j_gene: TRBJ2-3; abundance: .; d_gene: .; v_gene: TRBV7-2; CDR3aa: CASSLYFGGGGPQYF; CDR3nt: TGTGCCAGCAGCTTATATTTTGGGGGCGGAGGTCCGCAGTATTTT
len: 14; j_gene: TRBJ1-3; abundance: .; d_gene: .; v_gene: TRBV5-4; CDR3aa: CASSLFGVGNTIYF; CDR3nt: TGTGCCAGCAGCCTCTTCGGGGTCGGAAACACCATATATTTT
len: 15; j_gene: TRBJ2-2; abundance: .; d_gene: .; v_gene: TRBV5-1; CDR3aa: CASSLQGLGTGELFF; CDR3nt: TGCGCCAGCAGCTTACAGGGATTAGGCACCGGGGAGCTGTTTTTT